The T cell receptor beta chain under discussion was sequenced for a study of tumor and adjacent non-tumor tissue in lung cancer. TCRbeta libraries were built with three rounds of nested PCR, modified from ARM-PCR. TCRdb processed the multiplex PCR reads anew with MiXCR; each CDR3 protein has one entry. The data contain 90,000 or so distinct CDR3 sequences, around two thirds of them singletons. No cell sorting was done before RNA was extracted from the tissue. Trimming removed 0 bases at V and 6 bases at J, with 11 bases between. The germline gives CDR1 SQVTM, CDR2 ANQGSEA. There are 13 residues in the CDR3. This clonotype was observed at least ten times.

The chain is built from TRBV29-1 and TRBJ1-2; unclear D gene. The receptor's source is a man aged 65 to 79 with non-small cell lung cancer. Sequencing was carried out using lung tumor tissue. In DNA form, the CDR3 reads TGCAGCGTTGAAGATCTAGGGTCTGATGGCTACACCTTC. Encoded protein: CSVEDLGSDGYTF. The complete variable domain, with remaining parts taken from reference TRBV29-1 and TRBJ1-2, reads SAVISQKPSRDICQRGTSLTIQCQVDSQVTMMFWYRQQPGQSLTLIATANQGSEATYESGFVIDKFPISRPNLTFSTLTVSNMSPEDSSIYLCSVEDLGSDGYTFGSGTRLTVV.